Here is one T cell receptor beta chain with its context. This record belongs to a study of blood T cell repertoires in COVID-19. Produced via immunoSEQ multiplex PCR; TCRdb's table is partial and in-frame only. The sample holds over 15,000 clones, roughly 80% seen once. The sequencing sample was made of peripheral blood. The source of this sequence is a man in his sixties with active or convalescent COVID-19.

The CDR3 DNA sequence: TGTGCCAGTAGTACTACAGCTTCCTACGAGCAGTACTTC. Its translation is CASSTTASYEQYF. This chain joins TRBV19 and TRBJ2-7; no firm D call. The CDR3 covers 13 residues. The germline gives CDR1 LNHDA, CDR2 SQIVND (reference sequence). Trimming took 4 bases from V and 1 from J, leaving 8 bases between them. Full variable domain (rest looked up from reference TRBV19 and TRBJ2-7): DGGITQSPKYLFRKEGQNVTLSCEQNLNHDAMYWYRQDPGQGLRLIYYSQIVNDFQKGDIAEGYSVSREKKESFPLTVTSAQKNPTAFYLCASSTTASYEQYFGPGTRLTVT.